The clone carrying this T cell receptor beta chain was counted a few times. The data are from a study of response to subunit inactivated influenza vaccine. Deletions cut 10 bases from V and 5 bases from J, with 15 bases between. CDR3 length: 12 amino acids. Germline V gene data show CDR1 as MNHEY and CDR2 as SMNVEV (reference sequence). TCRdb reprocessed the RT-PCR reads with MiXCR, giving one entry per CDR3 protein. The repertoire includes 150,000 to 200,000 distinct CDR3 sequences, approximately 12% of them detected once, and around 28% sits in the top ten. The same specimen was also included in a second study, on T cells expressing NK-cell markers. According to that study: Making the TCR beta cDNA relied on 5'RACE template switching with UMIs.

The V gene is TRBV27, the J gene TRBJ2-7; D is undetermined. This clonotype originated in a man aged 50-60 years who received an inactivated influenza vaccine. The material was CD8+ T cells sorted from PBMCs, obtained about 11 days after vaccination. The CDR3 sequence: CAKTRAPNEQYF. For the CDR3, the DNA is TGTGCCAAGACCCGGGCCCCCAACGAGCAGTACTTC.